These 20 T cell receptor beta chains share one sample of origin, sequenced in a study of T cells in Graves' hyperthyroidism and ophthalmopathy. The TCR beta CDR3 regions underwent amplification using RNA transcripts as the source. A set of HTBI primers served as the primers for a first-round RT-PCR of the TCR CDR3. TCRdb re-called the multiplex PCR reads through MiXCR, storing one row per CDR3 protein. Of 530,000 or so distinct CDR3 sequences in the sample, roughly a sixth are singletons; the top ten hold 17%. Sequencing was performed on blood. The receptors come from a woman aged 18-30 years with Graves' ophthalmopathy.

The chain recombines TRBV7-8 with TRBJ2-7; 7 bases match TRBD1. This CDR3 has 14 amino acids. Per germline, CDR1 SGHVS and CDR2 FQNEAQ. Losses at the gene ends were 2 bases for V and 5 bases for J; bases not matched to a gene: 6. CDR3 sequence: CASSLSGTVNEQYF. The CDR3 DNA sequence: TGTGCCAGCAGCTTAAGTGGGACAGTCAACGAGCAGTACTTC.

This clonotype was recorded at least ten times. The V call is TRBV28, the J call TRBJ2-1; D perhaps matches TRBD2 (5 bases). This CDR3 has 15 amino acids. CDR1 is MDHEN, CDR2 SYDVKM, per germline. V lost 3 bases to trimming and J lost 5 bases, with 14 bases between them. CDR3 amino acids: CASSFPAGGDNEQFF. CDR3 nucleotide sequence: TGTGCCAGCAGTTTTCCGGCGGGTGGGGACAATGAGCAGTTCTTC.

A few counts support this clonotype. The chain is built from TRBV20-1 and TRBJ1-1, with D uncertain. V was cut by 3 bases and J by 3 bases, with 8 bases left in between. The length of the CDR3 is 12 residues. Germline V gives CDR1 DFQATT, CDR2 SNEGSKA (reference sequence). The CDR3 here is CSASFMDTEAFF. Written as DNA, the CDR3 is TGCAGTGCTAGTTTCATGGACACTGAAGCTTTCTTT.

The chain carries TRBV9 and TRBJ1-1; possible D gene TRBD1, 6 bases. From germline, CDR1 is SGDLS and CDR2 YYNGEE. V lost 0 bases and J 5 bases, leaving 14 bases between the germline ends. The CDR3 contains 15 residues. The CDR3 bases are TGTGCCAGCAGCGTAGATGGGGGGCGGGAGACTGAAGCTTTCTTT. It specifies CASSVDGGRETEAFF.

This clonotype was seen many times. The genes are TRBV6-1 and TRBJ1-4; D remains ambiguous. Germline CDR1 is MNHNS and CDR2 is SASEGT. The CDR3 runs 16 residues. V lost 5 bases and J 0 bases, leaving 13 bases between the germline ends. The CDR3 here is CASSPHYSATNEKLFF. The CDR3 DNA reads as TGTGCCAGCAGTCCGCATTACAGTGCAACTAATGAAAAACTGTTTTTT.

The table lists this clonotype with many counts. The rearrangement joins TRBV3-1 to TRBJ2-1; unclear D gene. The germline V gene has CDR1 LGHDT and CDR2 YNNKEL (reference sequence). CDR3 length: 13 residues. V was shortened by 0 bases and J by 8 bases, with 8 bases between the two germline ends. CDR3: CASSQDYGYEQFF. In DNA form, the CDR3 reads TGTGCCAGCAGCCAAGATTATGGGTATGAGCAGTTCTTC.

As to this clonotype: One base away lies a much larger clone, so this may be a sequencing read error. The chain has TRBV13 and TRBJ2-1; a possible D gene is TRBD1 (6 bases). The germline V gene encodes CDR1 PRHDT and CDR2 FYEKMQ (reference sequence). This CDR3 comprises 15 residues. Trimming stripped 0 bases from V and 2 bases from J, with 8 bases between. For the CDR3, the DNA is TGTGCCAGCAGCTTAGGGGGGGCCCCCTACAATGAGCAGTTCTTC. It codes for CASSLGGAPYNEQFF.

This clonotype showed up just a few times. The rearrangement uses TRBV28 and TRBJ1-1; unclear D gene. Trimming removed 6 bases from V and 0 bases from J, with 14 bases in between. The germline V gene encodes CDR1 MDHEN and CDR2 SYDVKM. The CDR3 sequence is 15 residues long. In DNA, the CDR3 is TGTGCCAGCAGCTCCCTTAAGGTCATGAACACTGAAGCTTTCTTT. Its protein product is CASSSLKVMNTEAFF.

Details on this clonotype: A much larger clone differs by one base, so this may be a read error. The chain carries TRBV2 and TRBJ2-7; a possible D gene is TRBD1 (5 bases). The CDR3 contains 12 residues. CDR1 and CDR2 (germline): SNHLY, FYNNEI. The V gene lost 6 bases and the J gene lost 4 bases, with 10 bases spanning the gap. The CDR3, as DNA: TGTGCCAGCAGGGATGCAGGGTACGAGCAGTACTTC. Translated, it gives CASRDAGYEQYF.

As for this clonotype: It may be a read error: a sequence one base away is much more abundant. The chain has TRBV2 and TRBJ1-2; D gene unclear. Germline-derived CDR1 and CDR2 are SNHLY and FYNNEI. The CDR3 length is 13 residues. The CDR3: CASSRSPDYGHTF. The CDR3 region has the DNA TGTGCCAGCAGCCGAAGTCCGGACTATGGCCACACCTTC.

This clonotype turned up a few times. The chain couples TRBV6-1 to TRBJ2-1, with TRBD2 matching 11 bases. The V segment lost 6 bases and the J segment 4 bases; nucleotides outside the gene matches: 5. This CDR3 contains 15 residues. Looked up from germline, CDR1 is MNHNS and CDR2 is SASEGT. The CDR3 here is CASSTASGGYNEQFF. The CDR3 nucleotides are TGTGCCAGCAGCACGGCTAGCGGGGGGTACAATGAGCAGTTCTTC.

This clonotype was seen ten or more times. The chain recombines TRBV12-5 with TRBJ2-1, with a possible D match to TRBD2 (5 bases). The germline CDR1 and CDR2 sequences are LGHNT and FRNRAP. This CDR3 is built from 19 residues. Trimming took 0 bases from V and 0 from J, leaving 18 bases between them. This CDR3 reads CASGLVLGGSGSSYNEQFF. CDR3 bases: TGTGCTAGTGGTTTGGTACTTGGCGGGTCCGGAAGCTCCTACAATGAGCAGTTCTTC.

Ten or more counts support this clonotype. The chain has TRBV20-1 and TRBJ1-1, with D maybe TRBD1 (5 bases). Between the trimmed V and J ends, which lost 3 bases and 5 bases, there was a span of 10 bases. CDR1 is DFQATT and CDR2 is SNEGSKA in the germline V gene (reference sequence). The CDR3 contains 12 residues. The CDR3 sequence is CSARGDRTEAFF. The CDR3 DNA reads as TGCAGTGCTAGGGGGGATAGGACTGAAGCTTTCTTT.

About this clonotype itself: This likely comes from a read error, as the CDR3 has no conserved phenylalanine or tryptophan at its end. V is TRBV27 and J is TRBJ1-2, with D maybe TRBD1 (6 bases). Germline V CDR1 and CDR2: MNHEY, SMNVEV (reference sequence). The CDR3 runs to 14 residues. The V and J ends lost 2 bases and 4 bases respectively, with 11 bases between them. The CDR3 loop reads CASSLIGGLYGYTS. CDR3 coding DNA: TGTGCCAGCAGTTTAATTGGGGGGCTCTATGGCTACACCTCC.

This clonotype occurred many times. The rearrangement links TRBV27 to TRBJ2-1; 9 bases match TRBD1. Germline V gives CDR1 MNHEY, CDR2 SMNVEV (reference sequence). The CDR3 spans 16 residues. The trim removed 5 bases at V and 8 bases at J, leaving 13 bases unmatched. CDR3 region: CASSRETGGPSDEQFF. CDR3 nucleotides: TGTGCCAGCAGTCGAGAGACAGGGGGGCCCTCGGATGAGCAGTTCTTC.

This sequence joins TRBV6-4 and TRBJ1-2, with D possibly TRBD1 on 6 matching bases. The CDR3 covers 13 residues. Trimming cost V 8 bases and J 7 bases, with 17 bases left between them. Germline V CDR1 and CDR2: MRHNA, SNTAGT. The CDR3 coding sequence is TGTGCCAGCGGCGAGACAGGATTCGGTGGCTACACCTTC. This gives the protein CASGETGFGGYTF.

This clonotype was seen a handful of times. The genes are TRBV6-1 and TRBJ1-6; D perhaps matches TRBD1 (6 bases). V lost 6 bases, J lost 6 bases, and 12 bases lay in between. Germline assignment: CDR1 MNHNS and CDR2 SASEGT. The CDR3 loop spans 14 amino acids. CDR3 nucleotides: TGTGCCAGCAGCAAGGCAGGGGTTAATTCACCCCTCCACTTT. Translating gives CASSKAGVNSPLHF.

This clonotype was seen repeatedly, ten times or more. The V call is TRBV5-1, the J call TRBJ1-1, with D perhaps matching TRBD1 (6 bases). The CDR3 is 17 residues long. V was trimmed by 0 bases and J by 0 bases, leaving 15 bases between them. Germline V CDR1 and CDR2: SGHRS, YFSETQ. The CDR3 region has the DNA TGCGCCAGCAGCTTGGGTGGATGGGGGCCGATGAACACTGAAGCTTTCTTT. Residues: CASSLGGWGPMNTEAFF. Full variable domain (missing parts from reference TRBV5-1 and TRBJ1-1): KAGVTQTPRYLIKTRGQQVTLSCSPISGHRSVSWYQQTPGQGLQFLFEYFSETQRNKGNFPGRFSGRQFSNSRSEMNVSTLELGDSALYLCASSLGGWGPMNTEAFFGQGTRLTVV.

This clonotype has just a few counts. The rearrangement links TRBV6-2 or TRBV6-3 to TRBJ1-1, with D possibly matching TRBD1 (6 bases). Germline V gene lookup returns CDR1 MNHEY and CDR2 SVGEGT. CDR3 length equals 13 residues. The germline V and J ends were trimmed by 6 bases and 6 bases, with 14 bases remaining between them. CDR3 nucleotide sequence: TGTGCCAGCAGGACGGTTACAGGGTCTGAAGCTTTCTTT. This codes for CASRTVTGSEAFF.

The chain recombines TRBV2 with TRBJ2-3; 10 bases are a match to TRBD2. The V segment lost 4 bases and the J segment 6 bases; nucleotides outside the gene matches: 13. Germline loops: CDR1 SNHLY, CDR2 FYNNEI. The CDR3 extends over 17 amino acids. The chain's CDR3 is CASSAKDSGTSVDTQYF. DNA for the CDR3: TGTGCCAGCAGTGCAAAGGATTCCGGGACTAGCGTGGATACGCAGTATTTT.